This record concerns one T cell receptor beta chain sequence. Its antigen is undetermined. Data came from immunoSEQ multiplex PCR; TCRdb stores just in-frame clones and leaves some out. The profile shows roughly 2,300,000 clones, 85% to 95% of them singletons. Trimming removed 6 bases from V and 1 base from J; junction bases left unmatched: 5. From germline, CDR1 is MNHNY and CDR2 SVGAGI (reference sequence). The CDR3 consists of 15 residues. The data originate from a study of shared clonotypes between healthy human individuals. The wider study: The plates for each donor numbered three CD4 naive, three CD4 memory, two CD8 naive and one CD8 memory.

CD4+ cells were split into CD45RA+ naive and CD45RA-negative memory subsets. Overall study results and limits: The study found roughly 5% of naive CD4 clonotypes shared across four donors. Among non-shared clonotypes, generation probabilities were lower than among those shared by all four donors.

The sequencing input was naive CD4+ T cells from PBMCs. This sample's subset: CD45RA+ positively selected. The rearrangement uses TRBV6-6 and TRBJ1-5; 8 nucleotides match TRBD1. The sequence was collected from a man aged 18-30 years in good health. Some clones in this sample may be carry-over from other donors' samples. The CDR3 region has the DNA TGTGCCAGCAGAATCACAGGGGGAAGCAATCAGCCCCAGCATTTT. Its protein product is CASRITGGSNQPQHF.